This T cell receptor (beta chain) was identified during a study of blood T cell repertoires in COVID-19 (dated by TCRdb to the early 2020s). Background for the entire study: The collaborator samples originated in the United States, Italy and Spain and spanned the acute and convalescent phases of COVID-19. The prospective study material was composed of cDNA or gDNA derived from T cells, B-cell-depleted T cells, or PBMCs. The dataset comprised deeply sampled blood TCRbeta repertoires from subjects exposed to, actively infected with, or recovered from COVID-19. The repertoires were released in a freely available public database meant as a resource for research on the immune response to SARS-CoV-2. Samples were obtained from the ongoing ImmuneRACE study (first 160 participants) and from approximately 1,200 subjects provided by 6 global collaborators. The sample metadata nearly always contained a de-identified subject ID, COVID-19 status, age in years and sex. Where available, HLA class I and class II types were obtained from metadata supplied by the sample provider rather than from assay-based typing.

As encoded in the germline V gene, CDR1 is MDHEN while CDR2 is SYDVKM. Spanning cysteine to phenylalanine, the CDR3 consists of 15 amino acids. Only the CDR3 DNA is retained, 45 bases long and in frame from the first base. Clipping removes 6 bases from V and 1 base from J, with 6 as the unmatched junction base count. Beyond this particular receptor, the publication reports: How much clinical and demographic metadata was included differed by source and by participant, and the metadata was provided uncurated.

Note on this clone: The clone's antigen remains unknown. Per-base qualities were not stored, and no clone one base away is much larger.

The collaborating institutions used their own protocols to collect whole blood in K2EDTA tubes. For TCRbeta analysis, collaborators shipped samples as frozen whole blood, isolated PBMCs, or DNA extracted from either of those sample types. TCRbeta CDR3 regions were amplified from genomic DNA using the immunoSEQ Assay, a bias-controlled multiplex PCR. The original pipeline was this. The number of nucleated cells in each sample was estimated by amplification of reference gene primers within the assay. To quantify the absolute abundance of each unique TCRbeta CDR3 rearrangement, sequence reads were collapsed and filtered. Productive Simpson clonality was computed per sample as the square root of Simpson's diversity index over productive rearrangements. TCRdb provides this immuneACCESS table in a form limited to in-frame rearrangements. Some clones are lacking; in checked studies, under half of them reflect an unresolved V gene, and why the rest are absent is not known. That table furnishes V, J and clone size, whereas the DNA furnished D and trimming. This sample has under 75,000 clones in its table, and about 76% of those were observed once. About 47% of the sample belongs to the ten largest clones.

The sequence links TRBV28 to TRBJ1-1; 9 junctional bases match TRBD1. Sequenced input: peripheral blood. The sequence derives from a woman aged 80 or over with acute or convalescent COVID-19. The nucleotide sequence is given as TGTGCCAGCAGGGGGAACAGGGGGCGGAACACTGAAGCTTTCTTT. This sequence encodes CASRGNRGRNTEAFF. Here the CDR3 is joined to the reference TRBV28 and TRBJ1-1 genes, and the full variable domain is: DVKVTQSSRYLVKRTGEKVFLECVQDMDHENMFWYRQDPGLGLRLIYFSYDVKMKEKGDIPEGYSVSREKKERFSLILESASTNQTSMYLCASRGNRGRNTEAFFGQGTRLTVV.